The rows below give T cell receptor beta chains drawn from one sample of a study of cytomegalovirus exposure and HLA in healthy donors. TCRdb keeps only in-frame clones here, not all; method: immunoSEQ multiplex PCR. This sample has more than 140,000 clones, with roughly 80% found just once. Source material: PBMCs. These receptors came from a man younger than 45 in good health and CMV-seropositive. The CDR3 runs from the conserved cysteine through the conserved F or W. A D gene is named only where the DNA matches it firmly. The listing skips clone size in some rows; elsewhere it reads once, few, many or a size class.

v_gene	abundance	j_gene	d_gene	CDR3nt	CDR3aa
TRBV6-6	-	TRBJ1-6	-	TGTGCCAGCAGTTACCCGGGTTTTAATTCACCCCTCCACTTT	CASSYPGFNSPLHF
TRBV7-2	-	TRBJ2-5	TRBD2	TGTGCCAGCAGCTTAGTGGGAGGGAAAGAGACCCAGTACTTC	CASSLVGGKETQYF
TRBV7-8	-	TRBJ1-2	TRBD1	TGTGCCAGCAGCTTACCCAGAGACAGGGCGAACTATGGCTACACCTTC	CASSLPRDRANYGYTF
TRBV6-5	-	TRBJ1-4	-	TGTGCCAGCAGTTACTCCTCAACTAATGAAAAACTGTTTTTT	CASSYSSTNEKLFF
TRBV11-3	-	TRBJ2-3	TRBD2	TGTGCCAGCAGCCCTAGCGGGAGTGGAACAGATACGCAGTATTTT	CASSPSGSGTDTQYF
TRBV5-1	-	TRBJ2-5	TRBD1	TGCGCCAGCAGCCTCTGGACAGGGAAAGAGACCCAGTACTTC	CASSLWTGKETQYF
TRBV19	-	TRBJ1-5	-	TGTGCCAGTATATCTGAGTATAGCAATCAGCCCCAGCATTTT	CASISEYSNQPQHF
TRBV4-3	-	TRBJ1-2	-	TGCGCCAGCAGCCAAGATTGGAGGGATCGCTATGGCTACACCTTC	CASSQDWRDRYGYTF
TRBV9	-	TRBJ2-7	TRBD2	TGTGCCAGCAGCGTCCGGGGCGGGGGATCCGAGCAGTACTTC	CASSVRGGGSEQYF
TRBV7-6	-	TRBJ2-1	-	TGTGCCAGCAGCGGCCGCGGAGAGCAGTTCTTC	CASSGRGEQFF
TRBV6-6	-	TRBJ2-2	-	TGTGCCAGCACCTGGGCAGGGGTAGACACCGGGGAGCTGTTTTTT	CASTWAGVDTGELFF
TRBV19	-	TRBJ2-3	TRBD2	TGTGCCAGTAGTCTCGGGGGGTACACAGATACGCAGTATTTT	CASSLGGYTDTQYF
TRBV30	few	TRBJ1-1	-	TGTGCCTGGAGTTTAACAGGATGGAACACTGAAGCTTTCTTT	CAWSLTGWNTEAFF
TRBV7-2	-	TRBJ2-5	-	TGTGCCAGCAGCTCGCAGGGAAAACAGGAGACCCAGTACTTC	CASSSQGKQETQYF
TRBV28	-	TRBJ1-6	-	TGTGCCAGCAGTCAATCACAGTATAATTCACCCCTCCACTTT	CASSQSQYNSPLHF